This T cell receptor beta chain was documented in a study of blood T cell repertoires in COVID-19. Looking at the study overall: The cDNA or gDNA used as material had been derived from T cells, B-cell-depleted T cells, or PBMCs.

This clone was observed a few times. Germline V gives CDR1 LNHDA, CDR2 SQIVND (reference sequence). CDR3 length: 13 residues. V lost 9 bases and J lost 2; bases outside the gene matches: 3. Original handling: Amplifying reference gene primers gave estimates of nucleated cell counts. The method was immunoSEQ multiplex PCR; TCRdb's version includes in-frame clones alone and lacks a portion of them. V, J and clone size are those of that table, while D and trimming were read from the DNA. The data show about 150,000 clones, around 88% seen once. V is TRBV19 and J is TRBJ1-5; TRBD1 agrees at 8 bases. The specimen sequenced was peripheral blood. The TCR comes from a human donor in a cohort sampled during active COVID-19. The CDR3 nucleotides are TGTGCCAGCGGACAGGGTGGCAATCAGCCCCAGCATTTT. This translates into CASGQGGNQPQHF.